Listed here are 26 T cell receptor beta chains from one sample, sequenced in a study of Tregs in tolerant kidney transplant recipients. Data came from immunoSEQ multiplex PCR; TCRdb stores just in-frame clones and leaves some out. The repertoire holds fewer than 45,000 clones, about 95% seen once, with 0.3% to 0.4% in the top ten. Their antigens are not known. Sequenced: Tregs from blood cultured with allogeneic cells. The receptors originated from a human donor in good health.

The V and J genes are TRBV5-1 and TRBJ2-7; 9 bases fit TRBD1. After removal of 6 bases from V and 1 base from J, the junction contained 8 bases not matched to a gene. The CDR3 is made up of 15 amino acids. Germline loops: CDR1 SGHRS, CDR2 YFSETQ. CDR3 DNA: TGCGCCAGCACTCAAGGGACAGGGCCATCCTACGAGCAGTACTTC. Amino acids: CASTQGTGPSYEQYF.

This chain uses TRBV5-1 with TRBJ2-5, with TRBD2 matching over 15 bases. The V segment lost 4 bases and the J segment 4 bases; nucleotides outside the gene matches: 8. In germline, CDR1 is SGHRS, CDR2 YFSETQ. This CDR3 contains 17 residues. The CDR3 nucleotides are TGCGCCAGCAGCCCCGGACTAGCGGGAGGGCCCATAGAGACCCAGTACTTC. It codes for CASSPGLAGGPIETQYF.

V is TRBV7-9 and J is TRBJ2-1; tentatively, D is TRBD2 (6 bases). V was pared by 1 base and J by 5 bases, with 12 bases between. Germline CDR1 SEHNR, CDR2 FQNEAQ (reference sequence). The CDR3 length is 15 residues. CDR3 DNA: TGTGCCAGCAGCTTAGTGGCGGGAACACACAATGAGCAGTTCTTC. As protein: CASSLVAGTHNEQFF.

The chain combines TRBV5-1 with TRBJ2-3; 14 bases line up with TRBD2. The CDR3 has 17 amino acids. Trimming took 4 bases from V and 12 from J; bases not matched to a gene: 16. CDR1 is SGHRS and CDR2 is YFSETQ in the germline V gene. CDR3: CASSPGLAGDYSTFQYF. Here the CDR3 DNA reads TGCGCCAGCAGCCCGGGACTAGCGGGGGATTACAGTACTTTCCAGTATTTT.

The genes are TRBV2 and TRBJ2-7; 12 bases align to TRBD1. CDR3 length: 18 amino acids. The V gene's germline CDR1 is SNHLY and CDR2 FYNNEI. Trimming at V came to 3 bases and at J to 3 bases, leaving 12 bases not matched to a gene. The CDR3 sequence is CASSDGWDRGLNFYEQYF. CDR3 sequence (DNA): TGTGCCAGCAGTGACGGTTGGGACAGGGGGCTAAACTTCTACGAGCAGTACTTC.

The chain recombines TRBV2 with TRBJ2-3; 9 bases align to TRBD2. This CDR3 is 15 amino acids long. The J segment lost 0 bases and the V segment lost 6 bases, leaving 4 bases of the junction unmatched. Germline CDR1 is SNHLY and CDR2 is FYNNEI. The CDR3 DNA reads as TGTGCCAGCAGGAGGAGCGGGGGGAGCACAGATACGCAGTATTTT. It translates to CASRRSGGSTDTQYF.

The chain links TRBV4-1 to TRBJ1-3; D may be TRBD1 (5 bases). Germline V gene sequence: CDR1 MGHRA, CDR2 YSYEKL. V lost 0 bases to trimming and J lost 3 bases, with 15 bases between them. The CDR3 has 17 residues. The CDR3: CASSQDFWGGGGNTIYF. CDR3 DNA: TGCGCCAGCAGCCAAGATTTTTGGGGGGGAGGTGGAAACACCATATATTTT.

The J gene is TRBJ2-2, the V gene TRBV18; D is tentatively TRBD1 or TRBD2 (5 bases each). Deletions cut 4 bases from V and 4 bases from J, with 10 bases between. The CDR3 consists of 14 residues. CDR1 is KGHSH, CDR2 LQKENI, per germline. The CDR3 coding sequence is TGTGCCAGCTCACGAGGGACGGGCACCGGGGAGCTGTTTTTT. Translation gives CASSRGTGTGELFF. Full variable domain (missing parts from reference TRBV18 and TRBJ2-2): NAGVMQNPRHLVRRRGQEARLRCSPMKGHSHVYWYRQLPEEGLKFMVYLQKENIIDESGMPKERFSAEFPKEGPSILRIQQVVRGDSAAYFCASSRGTGTGELFFGEGSRLTVL.

J is TRBJ2-5 and V is TRBV5-1; TRBD1 matches at 11 bases. CDR1 and CDR2 (germline): SGHRS, YFSETQ. CDR3 length equals 15 residues. V shed 4 bases and J 2 bases; nucleotides not matched to a gene: 4. CDR3 region: CASSRGTGGQETQYF. CDR3 DNA: TGCGCCAGCAGCAGAGGGACAGGGGGGCAAGAGACCCAGTACTTC.

The chain carries TRBV19 and TRBJ1-6; 9 bases are shared with TRBD1. Germline CDR1 reads LNHDA; CDR2 reads SQIVND (reference sequence). The V and J ends lost 4 bases and 8 bases, in that order; junction bases with no gene match: 12. This CDR3 contains 17 residues. CDR3 sequence reads: CASSTTGTGSIYSPLHF. DNA of the CDR3: TGTGCCAGTAGTACCACCGGGACAGGGTCCATCTATTCACCCCTCCACTTT.

CDR3 DNA: TGCGCCAGCAGCGCGGCCGGGGGCGAAAACTATGGCTACACCTTC. This translates into CASSAAGGENYGYTF. The chain has TRBV5-1 and TRBJ1-2; maybe TRBD1 (6 bases). This CDR3 is 15 amino acids long. V lost 4 bases, J lost 2 bases, and 15 bases lay in between. Per germline, CDR1 SGHRS and CDR2 YFSETQ.

The chain links TRBV5-1 to TRBJ2-2; 7 bases map to TRBD2. Germline CDR1 is SGHRS and CDR2 is YFSETQ. There are 17 residues in the CDR3. Unmatched junction bases numbered 9, after V lost 0 bases and J lost 4 bases. CDR3 sequence (DNA): TGCGCCAGCAGCTTGGGTTCGGCGGGAGCAATCACCGGGGAGCTGTTTTTT. Protein product: CASSLGSAGAITGELFF.

About this clone itself: At the DNA level, this CDR3 is encoded by other sequences in the same sample as well. The chain combines TRBV6-6 with TRBJ2-7; D is ambiguous. CDR3 length: 12 residues. CDR1 and CDR2 from the germline V gene are MNHNY and SVGAGI (reference sequence). Trimming took 2 bases from V and 0 from J, leaving 2 bases between them. The CDR3 DNA sequence: TGTGCCAGCAGTTACAGCTCCTACGAGCAGTACTTC. This encodes CASSYSSYEQYF.

This chain uses TRBV4-1 with TRBJ2-3; 7 nucleotides match TRBD2. The V gene end was trimmed by 1 base and the J gene end by 0 bases; junction bases not matched to a gene: 1. CDR1 MGHRA and CDR2 YSYEKL come from the germline V gene. This CDR3 is built from 15 residues. CDR3 in amino acids: CASSQGGSSTDTQYF. CDR3 in DNA: TGCGCCAGCAGCCAAGGCGGGAGCAGCACAGATACGCAGTATTTT.

The rearrangement links TRBV29-1 to TRBJ1-3; D call uncertain. Germline V gives CDR1 SQVTM, CDR2 ANQGSEA. V was shortened by 5 bases and J by 2 bases, with 7 bases between the two germline ends. The CDR3 is 12 amino acids. The CDR3 DNA reads as TGCAGCGTTAACACTCCTGGAAACACCATATATTTT. Its protein product is CSVNTPGNTIYF. Together with reference TRBV29-1 and TRBJ1-3, the CDR3 gives the full variable domain: SAVISQKPSRDICQRGTSLTIQCQVDSQVTMMFWYRQQPGQSLTLIATANQGSEATYESGFVIDKFPISRPNLTFSTLTVSNMSPEDSSIYLCSVNTPGNTIYFGEGSWLTVV.

The chain uses TRBV2 and TRBJ2-7; unclear D gene. Germline-derived CDR1 and CDR2 are SNHLY and FYNNEI. The CDR3 loop spans 12 amino acids. V lost 4 bases to trimming and J lost 4 bases, with 8 bases between them. The CDR3 spells CASSGGGYEQYF. As DNA, the CDR3 is TGTGCCAGCAGTGGGGGTGGTTACGAGCAGTACTTC.

The chain links TRBV4-2 to TRBJ1-2; D ambiguous. Trimming stripped 0 bases from V and 8 bases from J, with 13 bases between. Looked up from germline, CDR1 is LGHNA and CDR2 is YNFKEQ. This CDR3 has 14 amino acids. Here the CDR3 reads CASSQEVRAGGYTF. The CDR3 nucleotides read TGTGCCAGCAGCCAAGAAGTCCGCGCGGGGGGCTACACCTTC.

The rearrangement joins TRBV5-8 to TRBJ2-2; tentative D call: TRBD1 (6 bases). Germline-derived CDR1 and CDR2 are SGHTS and YDEGEE. Trimming cost V 0 bases and J 2 bases, with 8 bases left between them. The CDR3 consists of 15 residues. The CDR3 reads CASSLDRANTGELFF. CDR3 sequence (DNA): TGTGCCAGCAGCTTGGACAGGGCCAACACCGGGGAGCTGTTTTTT. Full variable domain (outside the CDR3, taken from reference TRBV5-8 and TRBJ2-2): EAGVTQSPTHLIKTRGQQATLRCSPISGHTSVYWYQQALGLGLQFLLWYDEGEERNRGNFPPRFSGRQFPNYSSELNVNALELEDSALYLCASSLDRANTGELFFGEGSRLTVL.

This clone was observed once. The J gene is TRBJ1-3, the V gene TRBV18, with TRBD1 identical over 8 bases. CDR1 and CDR2 from the germline V gene are KGHSH and LQKENI. There are 21 residues in the CDR3. V shed 5 bases, J shed 1 base, and the junction held 22 bases outside the gene matches. CDR3 nucleotides: TGTGCCAGCTCAAAAAACGCTCCGGGGACAGGTCCCCTTTCTTCTGGAAACACCATATATTTT. Translating it yields CASSKNAPGTGPLSSGNTIYF. Full variable domain (rest looked up from reference TRBV18 and TRBJ1-3): NAGVMQNPRHLVRRRGQEARLRCSPMKGHSHVYWYRQLPEEGLKFMVYLQKENIIDESGMPKERFSAEFPKEGPSILRIQQVVRGDSAAYFCASSKNAPGTGPLSSGNTIYFGEGSWLTVV.

CDR3 sequence reads: CASSSAYSNQPQHF. CDR3 sequence (DNA): TGTGCCAGCAGCTCGGCCTATAGCAATCAGCCCCAGCATTTT. This chain connects TRBV7-3 to TRBJ1-5, with unresolved D. Germline assignment: CDR1 SGHTA and CDR2 FQGTGA. The CDR3 consists of 14 residues. V gave up 4 bases and J gave up 0 bases, with 7 bases separating them.

The rearrangement links TRBV7-2 to TRBJ2-5; 8 nucleotides agree with TRBD2. Per germline, CDR1 SGHTA and CDR2 FQGNSA. The CDR3 loop spans 15 amino acids. The ends lost 3 bases at V and 4 bases at J; junction bases unmatched: 7. CDR3 DNA: TGTGCCAGCAGCTTTCAAGCGGGAGAGGGAGAGACCCAGTACTTC. Translating it yields CASSFQAGEGETQYF.

The chain combines TRBV6-5 with TRBJ2-7; 11 bases map to TRBD2. Trimming removed 4 bases from V and 3 bases from J; junction bases left unmatched: 5. The CDR3 contains 15 residues. The germline CDR1 and CDR2 sequences are MNHEY and SVGAGI. The CDR3 reads CASSSGLAGNYEQYF. The CDR3 DNA reads as TGTGCCAGCAGTTCTGGACTAGCGGGTAACTACGAGCAGTACTTC.

V usage is TRBV6-1 and J usage is TRBJ1-6; D is uncertain. Germline lookup yields CDR1 MNHNS and CDR2 SASEGT. V was cut by 4 bases and J by 5 bases, with 15 bases left in between. This CDR3 is built from 16 residues. CDR3 coding DNA: TGTGCCAGCAGTGTTTGGGTCATGGGTAATAATTCACCCCTCCACTTT. This codes for CASSVWVMGNNSPLHF.

This rearrangement joins TRBV6-6 to TRBJ1-5; tentative D call: TRBD1 (6 bases). The CDR3 is 15 amino acids. Trimming pared 0 bases from V and 4 bases from J, leaving 10 bases between. The germline gives CDR1 MNHNY, CDR2 SVGAGI (reference sequence). The CDR3 region has the DNA TGTGCCAGCAGTTACTCGTCGGGGGCAAATCAGCCCCAGCATTTT. Its protein product is CASSYSSGANQPQHF.

The V call is TRBV10-3, the J call TRBJ1-2, with 9 bases aligning to TRBD1. The ends lost 6 bases at V and 6 bases at J; junction bases unmatched: 5. The germline V gene encodes CDR1 ENHRY and CDR2 SYGVKD. CDR3 length: 13 amino acids. CDR3 bases: TGTGCCATCAGCCGGGACAGGGTTAATGGCTACACCTTC. It is translated as CAISRDRVNGYTF.

The V gene is TRBV5-5, the J gene TRBJ2-7, with 7 nucleotides matching TRBD2. The germline V gene encodes CDR1 SGHKS and CDR2 YYEKEE (reference sequence). The ends lost 0 bases at V and 6 bases at J; junction bases unmatched: 12. This CDR3 has 16 amino acids. CDR3 loop: CASSLVGGGSFGEQYF. The CDR3 DNA sequence: TGTGCCAGCAGCTTGGTGGGAGGCGGGAGCTTCGGCGAGCAGTACTTC.